A single sample is the source of the 10 T cell receptor beta chains below, sequenced in a study of blood T cell repertoires in COVID-19. Assay: immunoSEQ multiplex PCR; the TCRdb copy retains only in-frame clones and omits some. The data hold around 140,000 clones, with approximately 80% observed a single time. The sequenced material came from peripheral blood. The receptors were gathered from an older woman with active or convalescent COVID-19.

This clone was detected a few times. The CDR3 protein is CASSLLYPPNEQYV. CDR3 sequence (DNA): TGTGCCAGCAGTTTACTATACCCGCCAAACGAGCAGTACGTC. The chain recombines TRBV27 with TRBJ2-7; no firm D call. Germline-derived CDR1 and CDR2 are MNHEY and SMNVEV (reference sequence). This CDR3 region has 14 residues. Trimming cost V 2 bases and J 5 bases, with 13 bases left between them.

This clone turned up a few times. The chain joins TRBV7-7 to TRBJ1-1; TRBD1 aligns across 7 bases. J was trimmed by 2 bases and V by 5 bases; bases with no gene match: 8. The CDR3 totals 15 residues. Germline values: CDR1 SSHAT, CDR2 FNYEAQ (reference sequence). The CDR3 sequence: CASSPPGTENTEAFF. The CDR3 region has the DNA TGTGCCAGCAGCCCGCCAGGGACAGAAAACACTGAAGCTTTCTTT.

V gene TRBV5-1 combines with J gene TRBJ2-7; D is unresolved. V was trimmed by 3 bases and J by 4 bases, leaving 5 bases between them. CDR3 length: 11 residues. Germline assignment: CDR1 SGHRS and CDR2 YFSETQ. The CDR3 nucleotides are TGCGCCAGCAGCTCACAGTACGAGCAGTACTTC. Its translation is CASSSQYEQYF.

The J gene is TRBJ2-1, the V gene TRBV5-1; 9 bases map to TRBD1. Trimming at V came to 3 bases and at J to 4 bases, leaving 11 bases not matched to a gene. The CDR3 extends over 17 amino acids. CDR1 is SGHRS and CDR2 is YFSETQ in the germline V gene. CDR3 residues: CASSSPTGGSQYNEQFF. DNA of the CDR3: TGCGCCAGCAGCTCCCCTACAGGGGGCTCTCAATACAATGAGCAGTTCTTC.

The chain joins TRBV6-6 to TRBJ2-7, with 7 bases aligning to TRBD2. V lost 5 bases, J lost 12 bases, and 16 bases stayed unmatched. CDR1 is MNHNY, CDR2 SVGAGI, per germline (reference sequence). This CDR3 has 14 amino acids. CDR3: CASSPSGGLTDLYF. CDR3 DNA: TGTGCCAGCAGTCCCTCGGGGGGACTAACGGATCTGTACTTC.

The V call is TRBV10-1, the J call TRBJ2-7; a weak D match, TRBD2 (6 bases). CDR3 length: 14 residues. Trimming removed 2 bases from V and 7 bases from J, with 15 bases in between. Germline loops: CDR1 WNHNN, CDR2 SYGVQD (reference sequence). CDR3 in amino acids: CASSELGRGGEQYV. CDR3 DNA: TGCGCCAGCAGTGAGCTCGGGCGGGGTGGAGAGCAGTACGTC.

The chain couples TRBV19 to TRBJ1-6; D uncertain. Germline values: CDR1 LNHDA, CDR2 SQIVND (reference sequence). The CDR3 extends over 16 amino acids. V was clipped by 7 bases and J by 0 bases, with 13 bases between them. The CDR3 here is CASTPRGSSYNSPLHF. The DNA for the CDR3 is TGTGCCAGTACCCCAAGAGGGAGCTCCTATAATTCACCCCTCCACTTT.

The chain employs TRBV3-1 (or the pseudogene TRBV3-2) and TRBJ1-5, with 7 bases that match TRBD1. Trimming cost V 4 bases and J 0 bases; bases outside gene matches: 3. The V gene's germline CDR1 is LGHDT and CDR2 YNNKEL (reference sequence). There are 15 residues in the CDR3. The CDR3 is CASSPTGDSNQPQHF. The CDR3, as DNA: TGTGCCAGCAGCCCAACAGGGGATAGCAATCAGCCCCAGCATTTT.

The gene calls are TRBV28 and TRBJ2-3, with D possibly being TRBD2 (7 bases). Germline-derived CDR1 and CDR2 are MDHEN and SYDVKM. This CDR3 contains 15 residues. Trimming took 5 bases from V and 9 from J, leaving 21 bases between them. CDR3 bases: TGTGCCAGCAGTGAGAACAGGGAGGGGAAAGAGACGCAGTATTTT. It codes for CASSENREGKETQYF.

This clone has just one count. V gene TRBV3-1 (or the pseudogene TRBV3-2) combines with J gene TRBJ2-2, with 8 bases lining up with TRBD2. Germline values: CDR1 LGHDT, CDR2 YNNKEL (reference sequence). V shed 6 bases and J 7 bases; nucleotides not matched to a gene: 10. The CDR3 has 15 residues. CDR3 sequence reads: CASSPSGFKVGELFF. In DNA form, the CDR3 reads TGTGCCAGCAGTCCTAGCGGGTTCAAGGTCGGGGAGCTGTTTTTT.